The clone carrying this T cell receptor (beta chain) was observed a few times. What it recognizes is unknown. This sample is drawn from a study of STAT5B mutations in CD4+ large granular lymphocyte leukemia. Study as a whole: Among healthy controls, a particular HLA allele went with more CDR3 'QG' motifs.

CDR3 length equals 14 residues. The germline V and J ends were trimmed by 3 bases and 3 bases, with 11 bases remaining between them. Germline CDR1 and CDR2: LGHNA and YNFKEQ. Sequenced by immunoSEQ multiplex PCR; TCRdb stores in-frame clones only, minus some. Of about 22,000 clones listed, 78% are singletons. Notes on the study in general: Without putative leukemic clones, patient CD4-sorted repertoires remained more clonal than healthy CD4+ repertoires.

The chain is built from TRBV4-2 and TRBJ1-2, with D perhaps TRBD1 (5 bases). Material: CD4+ T cells from blood buffy coats. The receptor's source is a human donor in good health. In DNA, the CDR3 is TGTGCCAGCAGCCAGAGGGGTCTTGACTATGGCTACACCTTC. It specifies CASSQRGLDYGYTF.